This entry lists 20 T cell receptor beta chains sequenced from one sample in a study of T cells in Graves' hyperthyroidism and ophthalmopathy. Regions amplified from RNA transcripts were the TCR beta CDR3 regions. First-round RT-PCR targeting the TCR CDR3 was performed with the HTBI primer set. One entry per CDR3 protein, called by TCRdb with MiXCR from the multiplex PCR reads. The repertoire holds about 410,000 distinct CDR3 sequences, with roughly 14% as singletons. Specimen: blood. The receptor set was obtained from a man younger than 30 with Graves' ophthalmopathy.

The rearrangement uses TRBV19 and TRBJ2-3; TRBD2 matches at 11 bases. The CDR3 runs 16 residues. J lost 6 bases, V lost 3 bases, and 8 bases had no gene match. Germline assignment: CDR1 LNHDA and CDR2 SQIVND (reference sequence). CDR3 region: CASSITSGSLSDTQYF. The CDR3 nucleotides read TGTGCCAGTAGTATTACTAGCGGGAGCCTTTCGGATACGCAGTATTTT. Together with reference TRBV19 and TRBJ2-3, the CDR3 gives the full variable domain: DGGITQSPKYLFRKEGQNVTLSCEQNLNHDAMYWYRQDPGQGLRLIYYSQIVNDFQKGDIAEGYSVSREKKESFPLTVTSAQKNPTAFYLCASSITSGSLSDTQYFGPGTRLTVL.

This clonotype was detected ten times or more. This chain joins TRBV6-1 and TRBJ2-1, with 7 positions matching TRBD1. The CDR3 is made up of 16 amino acids. In germline, CDR1 is MNHNS, CDR2 SASEGT. V was clipped by 6 bases and J by 1 base; unmatched bases: 9. The CDR3 DNA reads as TGTGCCAGCAGCGCCGGGACAGCAGCATCCTACAATGAGCAGTTCTTC. The encoded protein is CASSAGTAASYNEQFF.

This clonotype occurred many times. The rearrangement joins TRBV28 to TRBJ1-2, with 8 bases identical to TRBD1. CDR3 length equals 13 residues. Germline loops: CDR1 MDHEN, CDR2 SYDVKM. Trimming took 7 bases from V and 3 from J; bases not matched to a gene: 4. The CDR3, as DNA: TGTGCCAGCAACCAGGGGGCGGACTATGGCTACACCTTC. Its protein product is CASNQGADYGYTF.

This clonotype was counted only a few times. One junction end disagrees with the germline gene, perhaps due to a read error. The genes are TRBV7-9 and TRBJ2-5; D not resolved. Germline CDR1 reads SEHNR; CDR2 reads FQNEAQ (reference sequence). The CDR3 covers 15 residues. Here the CDR3 reads CARSSPRTPQETQYF. CDR3 DNA: TGTGCCAGAAGCTCCCCTCGAACGCCGCAAGAGACCCAGTACTTC. Supplemented by reference TRBV7-9 and TRBJ2-5, the full variable domain reads DTGVSQNPRHKITKRGQNVTFRCDPISEHNRLYWYRQTLGQGPEFLTYFQNEAQLEKSRLLSDRFSAERPKGSFSTLEIQRTEQGDSAMYLCARSSPRTPQETQYFGPGTRLLVL.

This clonotype was picked up many times. The chain links TRBV6-1 to TRBJ2-7; 10 bases fit TRBD1. In germline, CDR1 is MNHNS, CDR2 SASEGT. V shed 6 bases and J 0 bases; nucleotides not matched to a gene: 8. This CDR3 comprises 16 residues. The CDR3 protein is CASRTTGTGVSYEQYF. The CDR3 region has the DNA TGTGCCAGCAGAACCACCGGGACAGGGGTCTCCTACGAGCAGTACTTC.

Many counts were recorded for this clonotype. The rearrangement joins TRBV29-1 to TRBJ2-1, with D possibly being TRBD1 or TRBD2 (5 bases each). CDR1 is SQVTM, CDR2 ANQGSEA, per germline. V was pared by 3 bases and J by 12 bases, with 9 bases between. The CDR3 spans 10 residues. The CDR3 sequence is CSVEGDRQFF. The CDR3 DNA is TGCAGCGTTGAGGGGGACCGGCAGTTCTTC.

This clonotype occurred many times. The chain carries TRBV20-1 and TRBJ2-1, with TRBD2 identical over 9 bases. The CDR3 runs 15 residues. J was trimmed by 3 bases and V by 6 bases; bases with no gene match: 9. In germline, CDR1 is DFQATT, CDR2 SNEGSKA (reference sequence). The CDR3 sequence is CSAPSRTSVYNEQFF. The CDR3 DNA sequence: TGCAGTGCCCCATCGAGGACTAGCGTCTACAATGAGCAGTTCTTC.

The rearrangement uses TRBV15 and TRBJ1-1; D ambiguous. V gave up 0 bases and J gave up 1 base, with 9 bases separating them. CDR1 is LNHNV, CDR2 YYDKDF, per germline (reference sequence). The CDR3 sequence is 15 residues long. Written as DNA, the CDR3 is TGTGCCACCAGCAGAGACCACCCTGCGAACACTGAAGCTTTCTTT. Translation: CATSRDHPANTEAFF.

This clonotype was observed at least ten times. The rearrangement uses TRBV5-1 and TRBJ1-1, with D perhaps TRBD1 (5 bases). Per germline, CDR1 SGHRS and CDR2 YFSETQ. The CDR3 sequence is 16 residues long. V gave up 4 bases and J gave up 3 bases, with 19 bases separating them. The CDR3 is CASSQWWGLVDTEAFF. CDR3 sequence (DNA): TGCGCCAGCAGCCAATGGTGGGGACTGGTCGACACTGAAGCTTTCTTT.

The chain has TRBV18 and TRBJ2-3; possibly TRBD1 for D (5 bases). Germline V gene lookup returns CDR1 KGHSH and CDR2 LQKENI. V was cut by 2 bases and J by 5 bases, with 8 bases left in between. The CDR3 extends over 13 amino acids. The CDR3 DNA follows: TGTGCCAGCTCACCAGAAGGGGTAGATACGCAGTATTTT. This gives the protein CASSPEGVDTQYF.

There are a few counts of this clonotype. The chain is built from TRBV19 and TRBJ1-3; the D is unclear. Trimming took off 5 bases at V and 0 bases at J, with 11 bases between the two ends. This CDR3 is 15 amino acids long. In germline, CDR1 is LNHDA, CDR2 SQIVND (reference sequence). CDR3 bases: TGTGCCAGTAGTGATTGGAAGAGCTCTGGAAACACCATATATTTT. It is translated as CASSDWKSSGNTIYF. The full variable domain, its missing parts supplied by reference TRBV19 and TRBJ1-3, is DGGITQSPKYLFRKEGQNVTLSCEQNLNHDAMYWYRQDPGQGLRLIYYSQIVNDFQKGDIAEGYSVSREKKESFPLTVTSAQKNPTAFYLCASSDWKSSGNTIYFGEGSWLTVV.

This clonotype was counted ten times or more. The CDR3 region is CASRPSSWLETQYF. In nucleotides, the CDR3 is TGTGCCAGCAGACCCTCTAGTTGGTTGGAGACCCAGTACTTC. V is TRBV27 and J is TRBJ2-5; no reliable D call. CDR1 MNHEY and CDR2 SMNVEV come from the germline V gene (reference sequence). The V gene lost 6 bases and the J gene lost 5 bases, with 16 bases spanning the gap. The CDR3 is 14 amino acids.

The chain is built from TRBV7-9 and TRBJ2-2, with D possibly TRBD1 on 7 matching bases. V gave up 4 bases and J gave up 3 bases, with 18 bases separating them. The CDR3 runs 17 residues. Per germline, CDR1 SEHNR and CDR2 FQNEAQ (reference sequence). In DNA form, the CDR3 reads TGTGCCAGCAGCTATAAAAGGAGGGGGCACGACACCGGGGAGCTGTTTTTT. This gives the protein CASSYKRRGHDTGELFF.

Many counts were recorded for this clonotype. The V call is TRBV7-2, the J call TRBJ1-5; 8 positions agree with TRBD1. The germline V gene has CDR1 SGHTA and CDR2 FQGNSA. This CDR3 comprises 18 residues. Trimming removed 3 bases from V and 0 bases from J; junction bases left unmatched: 10. The CDR3 DNA sequence: TGTGCCAGCAGCTTGACGGGACAGGCGATCTATAGCAATCAGCCCCAGCATTTT. This translates into CASSLTGQAIYSNQPQHF.

This clonotype was seen repeatedly, ten times or more. The V and J genes are TRBV12-3 or TRBV12-4 and TRBJ1-1; D unresolved. The CDR3 is 14 amino acids. Trimming shortened V by 1 base and J by 3 bases, and 9 bases separated the two germline ends. The CDR3 here is CASSLEFGYTEAFF. CDR3 sequence (DNA): TGTGCCAGCAGTTTAGAGTTCGGTTACACTGAAGCTTTCTTT.

This clonotype has a handful of counts. This rearrangement joins TRBV5-1 to TRBJ1-3, with a weak D call TRBD1 (5 bases). This CDR3 has 13 residues. V was cut by 8 bases and J by 2 bases, with 11 bases left in between. CDR1 is SGHRS and CDR2 is YFSETQ in the germline V gene. This CDR3 is CASQGNAGNTIYF. In nucleotides, the CDR3 is TGCGCCAGTCAGGGTAACGCTGGAAACACCATATATTTT.

There are many counts of this clonotype. The V call is TRBV30, the J call TRBJ1-2; 9 bases align to TRBD1. With 5 bases clipped from V and 7 bases from J, the junction kept 5 bases outside the gene matches. Germline assignment: CDR1 GTSNPN and CDR2 SVGIG (reference sequence). There are 12 residues in the CDR3. The CDR3 nucleotides read TGTGCCTGGGCGCGGGACAGGGTTGGCTACACCTTC. Its translation: CAWARDRVGYTF. The variable domain in full, completed from reference TRBV30 and TRBJ1-2, reads SQTIHQWPATLVQPVGSPLSLECTVEGTSNPNLYWYRQAAGRGLQLLFYSVGIGQISSEVPQNLSASRPQDRQFILSSKKLLLSDSGFYLCAWARDRVGYTFGSGTRLTVV.

This rearrangement joins TRBV19 to TRBJ1-5; 8 bases agree with TRBD1. Germline V gene lookup returns CDR1 LNHDA and CDR2 SQIVND (reference sequence). There are 15 residues in the CDR3. Losses at the gene ends were 4 bases for V and 5 bases for J; bases not matched to a gene: 7. CDR3 sequence: CASSTRQGMDQPQHF. CDR3 DNA: TGTGCCAGTAGTACCCGACAGGGGATGGATCAGCCCCAGCATTTT.

Only a few counts were recorded for this clonotype. This chain joins TRBV4-2 and TRBJ2-3, with 10 positions matching TRBD2. V shed 2 bases, J shed 2 bases, and the junction held 4 bases outside the gene matches. Germline V gene lookup returns CDR1 LGHNA and CDR2 YNFKEQ. CDR3 length equals 16 residues. CDR3 region: CASSQLAGAPTDTQYF. CDR3 sequence (DNA): TGTGCCAGCAGCCAACTAGCGGGAGCCCCCACAGATACGCAGTATTTT.

This clonotype has at least ten counts. This rearrangement joins TRBV11-2 to TRBJ2-5, with D possibly being TRBD1 (6 bases). Germline lookup yields CDR1 SGHAT and CDR2 FQNNGV. The CDR3 runs to 14 residues. The V end lost 6 bases, the J end lost 5 bases, and 16 bases lay between the germline ends. CDR3 sequence reads: CASRDSPGGETQYF. The CDR3 DNA sequence: TGTGCCAGCAGGGACAGTCCCGGCGGGGAGACCCAGTACTTC. Combining the CDR3 with reference TRBV11-2 and TRBJ2-5 gives the whole variable domain EAGVAQSPRYKIIEKRQSVAFWCNPISGHATLYWYQQILGQGPKLLIQFQNNGVVDDSQLPKDRFSAERLKGVDSTLKIQPAKLEDSAVYLCASRDSPGGETQYFGPGTRLLVL.